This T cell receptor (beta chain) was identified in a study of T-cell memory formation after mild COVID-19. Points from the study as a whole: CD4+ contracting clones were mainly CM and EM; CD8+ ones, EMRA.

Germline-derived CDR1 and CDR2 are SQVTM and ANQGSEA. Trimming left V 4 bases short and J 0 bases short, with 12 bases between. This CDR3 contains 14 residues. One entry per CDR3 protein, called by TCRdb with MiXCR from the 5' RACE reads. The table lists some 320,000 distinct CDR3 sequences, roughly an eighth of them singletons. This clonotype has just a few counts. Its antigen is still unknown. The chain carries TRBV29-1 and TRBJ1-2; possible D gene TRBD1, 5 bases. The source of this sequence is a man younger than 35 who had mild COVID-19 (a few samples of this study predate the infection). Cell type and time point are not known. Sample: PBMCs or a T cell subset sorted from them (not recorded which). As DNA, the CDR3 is TGCAGCGTTGCGGGGGGGGAAGCTAACTATGGCTACACCTTC. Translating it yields CSVAGGEANYGYTF.